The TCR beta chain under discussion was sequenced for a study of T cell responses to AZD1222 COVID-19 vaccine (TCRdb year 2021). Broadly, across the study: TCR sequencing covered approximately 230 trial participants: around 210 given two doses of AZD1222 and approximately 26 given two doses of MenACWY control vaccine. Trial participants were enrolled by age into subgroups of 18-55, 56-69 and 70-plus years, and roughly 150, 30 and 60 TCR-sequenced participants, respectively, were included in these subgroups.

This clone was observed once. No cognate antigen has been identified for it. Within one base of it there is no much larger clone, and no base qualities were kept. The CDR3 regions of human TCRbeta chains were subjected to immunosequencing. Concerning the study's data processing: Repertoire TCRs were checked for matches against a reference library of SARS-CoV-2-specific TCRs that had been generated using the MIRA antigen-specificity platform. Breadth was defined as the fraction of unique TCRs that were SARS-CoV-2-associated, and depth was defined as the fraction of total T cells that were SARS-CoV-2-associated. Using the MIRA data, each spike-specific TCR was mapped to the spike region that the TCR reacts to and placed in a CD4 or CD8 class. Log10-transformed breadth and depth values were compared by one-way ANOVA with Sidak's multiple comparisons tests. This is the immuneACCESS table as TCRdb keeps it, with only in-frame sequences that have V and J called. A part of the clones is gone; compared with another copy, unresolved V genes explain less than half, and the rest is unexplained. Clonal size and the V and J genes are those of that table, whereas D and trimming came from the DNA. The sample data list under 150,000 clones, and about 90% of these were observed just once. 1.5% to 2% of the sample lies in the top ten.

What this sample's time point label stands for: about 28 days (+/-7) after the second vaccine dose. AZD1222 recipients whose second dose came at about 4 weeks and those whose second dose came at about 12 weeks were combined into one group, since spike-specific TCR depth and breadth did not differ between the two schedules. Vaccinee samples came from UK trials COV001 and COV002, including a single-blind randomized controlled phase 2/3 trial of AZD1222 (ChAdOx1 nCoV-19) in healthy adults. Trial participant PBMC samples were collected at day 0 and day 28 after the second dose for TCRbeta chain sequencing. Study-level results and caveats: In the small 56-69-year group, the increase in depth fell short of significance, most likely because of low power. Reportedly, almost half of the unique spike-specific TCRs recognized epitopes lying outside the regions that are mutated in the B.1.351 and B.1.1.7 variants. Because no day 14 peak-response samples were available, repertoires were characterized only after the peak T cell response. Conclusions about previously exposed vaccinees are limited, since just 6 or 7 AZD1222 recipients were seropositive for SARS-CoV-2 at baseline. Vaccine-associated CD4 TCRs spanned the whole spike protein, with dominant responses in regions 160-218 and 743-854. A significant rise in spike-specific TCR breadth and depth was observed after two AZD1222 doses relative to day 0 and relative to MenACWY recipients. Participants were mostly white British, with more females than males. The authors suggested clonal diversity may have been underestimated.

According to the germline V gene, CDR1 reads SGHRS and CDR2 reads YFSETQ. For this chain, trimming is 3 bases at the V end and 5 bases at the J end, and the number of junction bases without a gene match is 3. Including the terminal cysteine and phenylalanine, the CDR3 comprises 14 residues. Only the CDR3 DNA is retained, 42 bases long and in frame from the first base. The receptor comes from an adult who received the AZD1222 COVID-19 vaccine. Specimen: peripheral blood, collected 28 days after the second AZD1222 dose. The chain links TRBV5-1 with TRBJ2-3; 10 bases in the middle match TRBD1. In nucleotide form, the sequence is TGCGCCAGCAGCTGGACAGGGGGAATAGATACGCAGTATTTT. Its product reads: CASSWTGGIDTQYF.